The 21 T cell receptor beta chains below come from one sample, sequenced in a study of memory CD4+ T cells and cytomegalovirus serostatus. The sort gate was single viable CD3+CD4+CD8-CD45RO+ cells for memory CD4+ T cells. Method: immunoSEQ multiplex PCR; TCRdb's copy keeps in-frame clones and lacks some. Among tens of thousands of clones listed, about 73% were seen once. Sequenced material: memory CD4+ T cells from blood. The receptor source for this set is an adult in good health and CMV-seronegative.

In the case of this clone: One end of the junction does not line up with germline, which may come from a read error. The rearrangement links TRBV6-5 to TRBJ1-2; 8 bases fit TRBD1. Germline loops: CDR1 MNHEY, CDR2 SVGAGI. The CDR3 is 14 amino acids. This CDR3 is CASSPDRVGYGHTF. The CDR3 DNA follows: TGTGCCAGCAGTCCGGACAGGGTAGGCTATGGCCACACCTTC.

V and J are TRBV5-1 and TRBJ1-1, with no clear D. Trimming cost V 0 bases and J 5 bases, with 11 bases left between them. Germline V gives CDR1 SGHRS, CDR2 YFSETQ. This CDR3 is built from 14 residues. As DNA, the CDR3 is TGCGCCAGCAGCTTGGAGGCGGGTAAGACTGAAGCTTTCTTT. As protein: CASSLEAGKTEAFF.

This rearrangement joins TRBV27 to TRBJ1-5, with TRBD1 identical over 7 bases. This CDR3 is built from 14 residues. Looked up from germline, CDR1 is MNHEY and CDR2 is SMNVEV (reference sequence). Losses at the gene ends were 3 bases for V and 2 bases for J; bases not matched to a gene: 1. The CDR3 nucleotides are TGTGCCAGCAGTTTTCAGGGGGGCAATCAGCCCCAGCATTTT. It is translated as CASSFQGGNQPQHF.

CDR3 DNA sequence: TGTGCCAGCAGTGAGGTTGGTGATACGCAGTATTTT. This gives the protein CASSEVGDTQYF. The rearrangement links TRBV6-1 to TRBJ2-3; D is ambiguous. Trimming pared 3 bases from V and 6 bases from J, leaving 7 bases between. Germline V gives CDR1 MNHNS, CDR2 SASEGT. The CDR3 covers 12 residues.

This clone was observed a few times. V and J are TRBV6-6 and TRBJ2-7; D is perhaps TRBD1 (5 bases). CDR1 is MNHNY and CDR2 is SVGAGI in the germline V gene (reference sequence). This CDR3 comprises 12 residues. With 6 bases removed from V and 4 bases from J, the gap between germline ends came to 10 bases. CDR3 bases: TGTGCCAGCAGCACAGGAACTTACGAGCAGTACTTC. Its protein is CASSTGTYEQYF.

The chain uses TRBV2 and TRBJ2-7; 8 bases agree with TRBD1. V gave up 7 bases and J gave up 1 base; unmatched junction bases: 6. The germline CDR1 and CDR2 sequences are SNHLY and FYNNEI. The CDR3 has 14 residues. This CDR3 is CASKTDRASYEQYF. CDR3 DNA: TGTGCCAGCAAAACGGACAGGGCTTCCTACGAGCAGTACTTC.

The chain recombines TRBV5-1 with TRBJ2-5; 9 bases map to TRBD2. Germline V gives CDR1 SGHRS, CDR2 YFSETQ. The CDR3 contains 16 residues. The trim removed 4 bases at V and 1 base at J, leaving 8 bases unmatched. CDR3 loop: CASSLNPRGGQETQYF. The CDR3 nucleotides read TGCGCCAGCAGCCTAAACCCGCGGGGGGGCCAAGAGACCCAGTACTTC.

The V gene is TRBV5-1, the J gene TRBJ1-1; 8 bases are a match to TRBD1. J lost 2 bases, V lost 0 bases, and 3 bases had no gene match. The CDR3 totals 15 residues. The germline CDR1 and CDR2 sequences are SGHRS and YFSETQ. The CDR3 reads CASSLGTGTNTEAFF. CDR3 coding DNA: TGCGCCAGCAGCTTGGGGACAGGGACAAACACTGAAGCTTTCTTT.

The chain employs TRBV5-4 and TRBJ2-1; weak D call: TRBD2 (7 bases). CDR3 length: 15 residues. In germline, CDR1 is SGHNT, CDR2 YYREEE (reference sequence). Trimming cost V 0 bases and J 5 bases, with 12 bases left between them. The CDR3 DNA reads TGTGCCAGCAGCTTGGCCGGGGGGCGTGACAATGAGCAGTTCTTC. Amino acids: CASSLAGGRDNEQFF.

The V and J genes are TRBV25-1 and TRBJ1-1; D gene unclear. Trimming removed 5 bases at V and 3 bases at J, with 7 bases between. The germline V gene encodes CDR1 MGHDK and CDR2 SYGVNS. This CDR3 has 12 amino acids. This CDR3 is CASSPWDTEAFF. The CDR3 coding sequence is TGTGCCAGCAGTCCCTGGGACACTGAAGCTTTCTTT.

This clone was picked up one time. CDR3 sequence: CASRGTGSNEKLFF. CDR3 nucleotides: TGCGCCAGCAGGGGGACAGGGTCTAATGAAAAACTGTTTTTT. V is TRBV5-1 and J is TRBJ1-4; TRBD1 matches 9 bases. Germline V gene data show CDR1 as SGHRS and CDR2 as YFSETQ. V lost 5 bases, J lost 3 bases, and 2 bases stayed unmatched. The CDR3 covers 14 residues.

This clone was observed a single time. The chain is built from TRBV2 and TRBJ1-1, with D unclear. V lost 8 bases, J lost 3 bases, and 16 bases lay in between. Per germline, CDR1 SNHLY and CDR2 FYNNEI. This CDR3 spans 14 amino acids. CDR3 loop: CASEPDGTYTEAFF. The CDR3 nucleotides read TGTGCCAGCGAACCCGACGGAACTTACACTGAAGCTTTCTTT.

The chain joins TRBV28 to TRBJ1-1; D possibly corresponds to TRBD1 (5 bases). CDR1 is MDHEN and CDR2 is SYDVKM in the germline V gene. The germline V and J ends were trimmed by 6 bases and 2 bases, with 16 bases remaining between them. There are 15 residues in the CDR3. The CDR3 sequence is CASSSQGRANTEAFF. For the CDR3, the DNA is TGTGCCAGCAGCTCCCAGGGTCGGGCAAACACTGAAGCTTTCTTT.

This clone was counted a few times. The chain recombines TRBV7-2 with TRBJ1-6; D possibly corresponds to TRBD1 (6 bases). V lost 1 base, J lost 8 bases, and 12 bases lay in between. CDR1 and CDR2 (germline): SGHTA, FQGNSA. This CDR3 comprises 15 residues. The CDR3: CASSLVGADHSPLHF. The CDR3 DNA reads TGTGCCAGCAGCTTAGTGGGGGCAGACCATTCACCCCTCCACTTT.

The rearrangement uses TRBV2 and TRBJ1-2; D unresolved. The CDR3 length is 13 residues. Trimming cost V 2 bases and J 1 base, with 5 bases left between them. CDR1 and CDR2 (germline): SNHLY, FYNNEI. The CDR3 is CASSENSNYGYTF. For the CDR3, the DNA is TGTGCCAGCAGTGAAAACAGTAACTATGGCTACACCTTC.

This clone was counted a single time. The CDR3 sequence is CASSLDSGSGELFF. CDR3 bases: TGTGCCAGCAGCTTAGATAGCGGGTCCGGGGAGCTGTTTTTT. The chain carries TRBV11-3 and TRBJ2-2; 7 positions agree with TRBD2. CDR1 SGHNT and CDR2 YENEEA come from the germline V gene. The V and J ends lost 0 bases and 6 bases, in that order; junction bases with no gene match: 1. The CDR3 loop spans 14 amino acids.

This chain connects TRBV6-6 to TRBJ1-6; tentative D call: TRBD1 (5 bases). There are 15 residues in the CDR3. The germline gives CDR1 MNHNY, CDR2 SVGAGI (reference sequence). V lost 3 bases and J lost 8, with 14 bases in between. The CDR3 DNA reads TGTGCCAGCAGTTATTTACTAGGGACCGATTCACCCCTCCACTTT. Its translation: CASSYLLGTDSPLHF.

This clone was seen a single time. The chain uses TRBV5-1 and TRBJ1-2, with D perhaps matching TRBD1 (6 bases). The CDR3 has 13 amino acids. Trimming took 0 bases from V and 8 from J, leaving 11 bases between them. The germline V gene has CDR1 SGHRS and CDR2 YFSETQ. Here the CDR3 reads CASSLVPQGGYTF. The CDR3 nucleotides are TGCGCCAGCAGCTTGGTTCCCCAGGGGGGCTACACCTTC.

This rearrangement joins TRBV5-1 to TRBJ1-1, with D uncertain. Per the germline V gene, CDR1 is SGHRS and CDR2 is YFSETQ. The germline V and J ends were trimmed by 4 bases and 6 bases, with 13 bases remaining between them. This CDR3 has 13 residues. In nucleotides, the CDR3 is TGCGCCAGCAGCGCGGCGCGTGGGTCTGAAGCTTTCTTT. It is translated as CASSAARGSEAFF.

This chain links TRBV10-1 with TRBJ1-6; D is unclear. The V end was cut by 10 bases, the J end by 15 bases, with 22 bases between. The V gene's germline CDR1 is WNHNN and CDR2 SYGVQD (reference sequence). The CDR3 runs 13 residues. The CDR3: CATRRAFFWVLHF. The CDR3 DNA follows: TGCGCCACGAGACGGGCTTTTTTTTGGGTCCTCCACTTT.

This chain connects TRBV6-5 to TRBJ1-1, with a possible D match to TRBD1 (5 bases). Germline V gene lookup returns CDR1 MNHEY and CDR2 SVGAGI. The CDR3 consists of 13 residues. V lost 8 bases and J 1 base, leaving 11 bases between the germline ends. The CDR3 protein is CASRQQGNTEAFF. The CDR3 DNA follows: TGTGCCAGCCGACAGCAGGGGAACACTGAAGCTTTCTTT.